Following are 29 T cell receptor beta chains from one sample sequenced in a study of blood T cells in healthy people across ages. Combining a sample-barcoded 5' primer with a J-beta primer mix, a second PCR ran for roughly 7 to 12 cycles. TCRdb re-called the 5' RACE reads with MiXCR, one entry per CDR3 protein. The sample has some 940,000 distinct CDR3 sequences; about 27% are singletons. These data were likewise used in another study, on T cells of mothers and their children.

The sequenced material came from blood. The receptors were sampled from a woman in her thirties or forties in good health.

The chain carries TRBV7-2 and TRBJ2-3; 8 bases are shared with TRBD2. This CDR3 spans 13 amino acids. The trim removed 6 bases at V and 5 bases at J, leaving 4 bases unmatched. Germline V gene sequence: CDR1 SGHTA, CDR2 FQGNSA. The CDR3 sequence is CASRREAGDTQYF. In DNA, the CDR3 is TGTGCCAGCAGGCGGGAGGCTGGAGATACGCAGTATTTT.

This clonotype was seen repeatedly, ten times or more. The CDR3 sequence: CSVLWPNTDTQYF. The CDR3 nucleotides read TGCAGCGTCTTATGGCCGAACACAGATACGCAGTATTTT. The chain couples TRBV29-1 to TRBJ2-3; D unclear. The V and J ends lost 6 bases and 2 bases respectively, with 12 bases between them. The length of the CDR3 is 13 residues. Per the germline V gene, CDR1 is SQVTM and CDR2 is ANQGSEA.

This clonotype was seen a handful of times. The chain is built from TRBV12-3 or TRBV12-4 and TRBJ1-5; 8 nucleotides match TRBD1. With 6 bases clipped from V and 5 bases from J, the junction kept 9 bases outside the gene matches. The CDR3 has 15 residues. CDR3 sequence (DNA): TGTGCCAGCAGCTTACAGGGGGGAGTCGATCAGCCCCAGCATTTT. This encodes CASSLQGGVDQPQHF.

V usage is TRBV28 and J usage is TRBJ2-5, with TRBD2 matching 10 bases. The CDR3 is 16 residues long. J gave up 2 bases and V 5 bases, and 8 bases lay outside the gene matches. Germline CDR1 is MDHEN and CDR2 is SYDVKM. CDR3 DNA: TGTGCCAGCAGTCCCGGATCTAGCGGGGGTCAAGAGACCCAGTACTTC. Translated: CASSPGSSGGQETQYF.

This clonotype turned up a few times. The chain carries TRBV27 and TRBJ2-7; 9 bases line up with TRBD1. Trimming at V came to 7 bases and at J to 0 bases, leaving 13 bases not matched to a gene. This CDR3 has 17 amino acids. Germline assignment: CDR1 MNHEY and CDR2 SMNVEV (reference sequence). This CDR3 is CASNARAGTGLSYEQYF. The CDR3 DNA is TGTGCCAGCAACGCCAGGGCCGGGACAGGGCTCTCCTACGAGCAGTACTTC.

The sample holds many counts of this clonotype. The rearrangement joins TRBV12-3 or TRBV12-4 to TRBJ2-7, with TRBD2 identical over 10 bases. Losses at the gene ends were 4 bases for V and 5 bases for J; bases not matched to a gene: 5. The CDR3 spans 14 residues. Here the CDR3 DNA reads TGTGCCAGCAGTTCTAGCGGGGGTCGTCACGAGCAGTACTTC. As protein: CASSSSGGRHEQYF.

The chain employs TRBV7-2 and TRBJ2-2; D unclear. The V end lost 5 bases, the J end lost 6 bases, and 10 bases lay between the germline ends. The CDR3 runs 13 residues. Germline values: CDR1 SGHTA, CDR2 FQGNSA. The DNA for the CDR3 is TGTGCCAGCAGCCCCACAGTCCCCGGGGAGCTGTTTTTT. Translation: CASSPTVPGELFF.

Points on this clonotype: This may be a read error: a much more frequent sequence differs by one nucleotide. CDR3 sequence reads: CASSLVLAGTYKQYF. For the CDR3, the DNA is TGTGCCAGCAGCTTAGTACTAGCGGGGACCTACAAGCAGTACTTC. This chain links TRBV7-8 with TRBJ2-4; 10 positions match TRBD2. The germline V gene has CDR1 SGHVS and CDR2 FQNEAQ. J lost 13 bases, V lost 1 base, and 10 bases had no gene match. The CDR3 runs 15 residues.

This clonotype occurred many times. The chain has TRBV3-1 and TRBJ2-7; 10 nucleotides align to TRBD1. Trimming removed 4 bases from V and 3 bases from J; junction bases left unmatched: 12. This CDR3 contains 17 residues. CDR1 and CDR2 from the germline V gene are LGHDT and YNNKEL (reference sequence). The CDR3 here is CASSPLTGGPPHYEQYF. The CDR3, as DNA: TGTGCCAGCAGCCCACTGACAGGGGGCCCCCCTCACTACGAGCAGTACTTC.

In the case of this clonotype: One junction end disagrees with the germline gene, perhaps due to a read error. This chain uses TRBV3-1 with TRBJ2-3, with no clear D. Germline V gene sequence: CDR1 LGHDT, CDR2 YNNKEL (reference sequence). The CDR3 has 12 residues. CDR3 nucleotide sequence: TGTGCCAGCGGCCAGCGCTCCGATACGCAGTATTTT. Protein sequence: CASGQRSDTQYF.

The rearrangement joins TRBV9 to TRBJ2-3, with TRBD2 matching 12 bases. CDR1 and CDR2 (germline): SGDLS, YYNGEE. V trimming: 3 bases; J trimming: 1 base; junction bases outside the gene matches: 18. This CDR3 region has 21 residues. The CDR3 bases are TGTGCCAGCAGCGCAGCCCCGCTCCTACTAGCGGGGGGCAGGGGCACAGATACGCAGTATTTT. Protein product: CASSAAPLLLAGGRGTDTQYF.

V usage is TRBV6-2 or TRBV6-3 and J usage is TRBJ2-4, with D possibly being TRBD1 (5 bases). V was cut by 6 bases and J by 13 bases, with 25 bases left in between. The CDR3 runs 15 residues. Germline V lookup: CDR1 MNHEY, CDR2 SVGEGT. The CDR3 DNA reads TGTGCCAGCAGCCCAACTTCACAGGTCTACAATGAGCAGTACTTC. It encodes CASSPTSQVYNEQYF.

The chain combines TRBV7-2 with TRBJ1-1; 9 nucleotides align to TRBD1. CDR1 SGHTA and CDR2 FQGNSA come from the germline V gene. Losses at the gene ends were 5 bases for V and 8 bases for J; bases not matched to a gene: 12. The CDR3 loop spans 15 amino acids. The DNA of the CDR3 is TGTGCCAGCAGCCCCGCCTATGGGACAGGGACCGAAGCTTTCTTT. Translating gives CASSPAYGTGTEAFF.

This chain uses TRBV19 with TRBJ2-6; TRBD1 agrees at 8 bases. The CDR3 runs 17 residues. CDR1 LNHDA and CDR2 SQIVND come from the germline V gene (reference sequence). J gave up 4 bases and V 5 bases, and 10 bases lay outside the gene matches. The CDR3: CASSPGQGQTGANVLTF. The CDR3 coding sequence is TGTGCCAGTAGTCCCGGACAGGGACAAACCGGGGCCAACGTCCTGACTTTC.

The table lists this clonotype with many counts. The CDR3 sequence is CAWSTTGGYEQYF. The CDR3 bases are TGTGCCTGGAGTACGACAGGGGGCTACGAGCAGTACTTC. The chain links TRBV30 to TRBJ2-7, with 9 bases identical to TRBD1. The CDR3 length is 13 residues. The J segment lost 3 bases and the V segment lost 2 bases, leaving 2 bases of the junction unmatched. Germline CDR1 GTSNPN, CDR2 SVGIG (reference sequence).

The chain recombines TRBV12-3 or TRBV12-4 with TRBJ2-1, with 7 bases that match TRBD2. The V segment lost 4 bases and the J segment 6 bases; nucleotides outside the gene matches: 9. The CDR3 runs to 15 residues. This CDR3 reads CASSSTGTNVNEQFF. The CDR3, as DNA: TGTGCCAGCAGTTCAACCGGGACTAACGTCAATGAGCAGTTCTTC.

The J gene is TRBJ1-5, the V gene TRBV7-2; D possibly corresponds to TRBD1 (5 bases). V lost 7 bases and J lost 0, with 16 bases in between. Germline lookup yields CDR1 SGHTA and CDR2 FQGNSA. This CDR3 contains 16 residues. The CDR3 nucleotides read TGTGCCAGCACCTCAACCGAAGGGGTTAGCAATCAGCCCCAGCATTTT. It codes for CASTSTEGVSNQPQHF.

The chain employs TRBV28 and TRBJ2-1; 7 bases map to TRBD1. CDR1 is MDHEN, CDR2 SYDVKM, per germline. This CDR3 has 16 amino acids. V was clipped by 6 bases and J by 9 bases; unmatched bases: 17. CDR3 sequence reads: CASSPPPGQGVGEQFF. The CDR3 nucleotides read TGTGCCAGCAGCCCTCCCCCGGGGCAGGGGGTAGGTGAGCAGTTCTTC.

The chain couples TRBV25-1 to TRBJ1-2, with 9 bases that match TRBD1. This CDR3 contains 15 residues. The V gene end was trimmed by 2 bases and the J gene end by 4 bases; junction bases not matched to a gene: 5. Germline CDR1 and CDR2: MGHDK and SYGVNS. DNA for the CDR3: TGTGCCAGCAGTGAAGGACAGGGGTTGATCTATGGCTACACCTTC. Amino acid sequence: CASSEGQGLIYGYTF.

The rearrangement links TRBV20-1 to TRBJ2-3, with 8 bases fitting TRBD2. CDR3 size: 15 residues. V lost 0 bases, J lost 5 bases, and 7 bases stayed unmatched. CDR1 is DFQATT, CDR2 SNEGSKA, per germline (reference sequence). The CDR3 sequence is CSARDSGGAIDTQYF. The CDR3 DNA sequence: TGCAGTGCTAGAGATTCCGGGGGGGCCATAGATACGCAGTATTTT.

This rearrangement joins TRBV2 to TRBJ2-3; TRBD2 matches 11 bases. V was clipped by 3 bases and J by 0 bases; unmatched bases: 11. Germline V lookup: CDR1 SNHLY, CDR2 FYNNEI. This CDR3 contains 19 residues. This CDR3 is CASSEVPSGGFVSTDTQYF. CDR3 DNA: TGTGCCAGCAGTGAGGTCCCTAGCGGGGGGTTTGTTAGCACAGATACGCAGTATTTT.

This clonotype was seen only a few times. A much larger clone sits a single nucleotide away, making a read error possible. The CDR3 DNA is TGTGCCAGCAGTCCGACAGGCGCTAATCGGCCCCAGCATTTT. This codes for CASSPTGANRPQHF. The chain combines TRBV12-3 or TRBV12-4 with TRBJ1-5, with D maybe TRBD1 (6 bases). The CDR3 length is 14 residues.

The chain uses TRBV5-1 and TRBJ2-4; D perhaps matches TRBD2 (6 bases). Germline V gene lookup returns CDR1 SGHRS and CDR2 YFSETQ. The CDR3 is made up of 15 amino acids. V dropped 2 bases and J dropped 1 base, with 10 bases sitting between them. The CDR3 sequence is CASSFSGSAKNIQYF. The CDR3 nucleotides are TGCGCCAGCAGCTTTAGCGGTTCCGCCAAAAACATTCAGTACTTC.

This clonotype has at least ten counts. V and J are TRBV7-2 and TRBJ2-7, with 8 bases identical to TRBD1. The CDR3 runs 14 residues. Germline CDR1 is SGHTA and CDR2 is FQGNSA. V trimming: 5 bases; J trimming: 5 bases; junction bases outside the gene matches: 8. The CDR3 loop reads CASSLGDRNHEQYF. Here the CDR3 DNA reads TGTGCCAGCAGCCTTGGGGACAGGAACCACGAGCAGTACTTC.

With respect to this clonotype: Given a much more abundant clone one base away, this may be a read error. The chain is built from TRBV10-3 and TRBJ2-1; possible D gene TRBD1, 5 bases. The V and J ends lost 7 bases and 1 base respectively, with 11 bases between them. This CDR3 contains 14 residues. Per the germline V gene, CDR1 is ENHRY and CDR2 is SYGVKD. CDR3 loop: CAIIQEGSYNEQFF. The CDR3 DNA follows: TGTGCCATCATACAGGAAGGGTCCTACAATGAGCAGTTCTTC.

This clonotype was found a few times. A much larger clone differs from this one at a single base, so this may be a read error. This chain connects TRBV29-1 to TRBJ2-7; weak D call: TRBD1 (6 bases). V lost 4 bases and J lost 7, with 14 bases in between. The CDR3 runs to 12 residues. In germline, CDR1 is SQVTM, CDR2 ANQGSEA. CDR3 sequence: CSVVTGPGEQYF. The CDR3 DNA reads TGCAGCGTTGTAACAGGGCCGGGGGAGCAGTACTTC.

In its sample, this clonotype was seen many times. The chain joins TRBV11-2 to TRBJ1-2; 9 bases align to TRBD1. Per germline, CDR1 SGHAT and CDR2 FQNNGV. This CDR3 has 16 residues. J lost 2 bases, V lost 6 bases, and 10 bases had no gene match. CDR3 bases: TGTGCCAGCAGTGCTCACAGGGGGCGCATCAACTATGGCTACACCTTC. This gives the protein CASSAHRGRINYGYTF.

Details on this clonotype: A much bigger clone sits one base away, suggesting this may be a read error. The chain is built from TRBV7-8 and TRBJ2-4; either TRBD1 or TRBD2 may fit D (5 bases each). The assigned J gene may be wrong: the sequence end matches TRBJ2-7 better. This CDR3 region has 18 residues. Germline assignment: CDR1 SGHVS and CDR2 FQNEAQ. The CDR3 region is CASSLVYILLGEVSEQYF. The DNA of the CDR3 is TGTGCCAGCAGCTTAGTGTATATATTGTTGGGGGAAGTCAGCGAGCAGTACTTC.

This clonotype was counted between two and nine times. The V call is TRBV4-1, the J call TRBJ1-3, with a weak D call TRBD1 (5 bases). This CDR3 comprises 16 residues. Per germline, CDR1 MGHRA and CDR2 YSYEKL. Trimming took 4 bases from V and 0 from J, leaving 13 bases between them. CDR3 loop: CASSLRVGDSGNTIYF. CDR3 sequence (DNA): TGCGCCAGCAGCCTAAGGGTGGGGGACTCTGGAAACACCATATATTTT.